The 2 T cell receptor beta chains below come from one sample, sequenced in a study of blood T cell repertoires in COVID-19. Here immunoSEQ multiplex PCR was the method, and the copy in TCRdb shows in-frame clones only, minus some. The sample holds approximately 130,000 clones; roughly three quarters are singletons and the top ten take over 15%. Input material: peripheral blood. These receptors originate from an elderly man with acute or convalescent COVID-19.

This clone was seen more than once but under ten times. The CDR3 DNA reads TGTGCCAGCAGCCAAAACCAAGAGACCCAGTACTTC. Its protein is CASSQNQETQYF. V is TRBV7-9 and J is TRBJ2-5; D gene uncertain. The CDR3 is 12 residues long. Trimming removed 5 bases at V and 0 bases at J, with 4 bases between. The germline gives CDR1 SEHNR, CDR2 FQNEAQ (reference sequence).

The chain carries TRBV18 and TRBJ2-1; 9 bases are shared with TRBD2. Germline CDR1 and CDR2: KGHSH and LQKENI. The V and J ends lost 4 bases and 2 bases, in that order; junction bases with no gene match: 6. There are 16 residues in the CDR3. The CDR3 region has the DNA TGTGCCAGCTCACGTAATAGCGGGGGCACCTACAATGAGCAGTTCTTC. This gives the protein CASSRNSGGTYNEQFF.